These 19 T cell receptor beta chains share one sample of origin, sequenced in a study of blood T cell repertoires in COVID-19. TCRdb's table, derived via immunoSEQ multiplex PCR, lists solely in-frame clones and lacks some. The data show some 70,000 clones, over 75% seen once. The sequencing input was peripheral blood. Receptors originate from a man between 70 and 80 years old with active or convalescent COVID-19.

The rearrangement uses TRBV30 and TRBJ1-5; D unresolved. CDR3 length: 13 amino acids. The V gene's germline CDR1 is GTSNPN and CDR2 SVGIG (reference sequence). Trimming removed 3 bases at V and 5 bases at J, with 11 bases between. The CDR3 DNA follows: TGTGCCTGGAGCGCGCGGAGTGATCAGCCCCAGCATTTT. Translated: CAWSARSDQPQHF.

The chain is built from TRBV6-5 and TRBJ2-7, with a tentative D call TRBD2 (5 bases). CDR1 and CDR2 (germline): MNHEY, SVGAGI. V was shortened by 6 bases and J by 1 base, with 7 bases between the two germline ends. This CDR3 has 12 residues. This CDR3 is CASSPGSYEQYF. The CDR3 DNA reads as TGTGCCAGCAGCCCGGGGTCCTACGAGCAGTACTTC.

This clone has more than one count but fewer than ten. The J gene is TRBJ1-3, the V gene TRBV5-4, with 12 bases identical to TRBD1. The V gene end was trimmed by 0 bases and the J gene end by 6 bases; junction bases not matched to a gene: 7. Germline values: CDR1 SGHNT, CDR2 YYREEE (reference sequence). The CDR3 spans 17 residues. CDR3 amino acids: CASSLAIGTGGSNTIYF. In DNA form, the CDR3 reads TGTGCCAGCAGCTTGGCAATCGGGACAGGGGGCTCAAACACCATATATTTT.

The CDR3: CASSGADRTYEQYF. The CDR3, as DNA: TGCGCCAGCAGTGGAGCGGACAGAACCTACGAGCAGTACTTC. The chain links TRBV10-2 to TRBJ2-7; a possible D gene is TRBD1 (6 bases). V was pared by 4 bases and J by 2 bases, with 12 bases between. The CDR3 length is 14 residues. Germline lookup yields CDR1 WSHSY and CDR2 SAAADI.

This rearrangement joins TRBV7-2 to TRBJ2-7; D remains unclear. CDR1 and CDR2 (germline): SGHTA, FQGNSA. The CDR3 is 15 amino acids. The V end was cut by 0 bases, the J end by 0 bases, with 9 bases between. CDR3 DNA sequence: TGTGCCAGCAGCTTAGCGCTTGGTAGCTCCTACGAGCAGTACTTC. This translates into CASSLALGSSYEQYF. The whole variable domain, remainder taken from reference TRBV7-2 and TRBJ2-7, is GAGVSQSPSNKVTEKGKDVELRCDPISGHTALYWYRQSLGQGLEFLIYFQGNSAPDKSGLPSDRFSAERTGGSVSTLTIQRTQQEDSAVYLCASSLALGSSYEQYFGPGTRLTVT.

This clone was found a few times. The V gene is TRBV27, the J gene TRBJ1-5, with 11 bases lining up with TRBD1. J lost 0 bases, V lost 6 bases, and 16 bases had no gene match. The CDR3 consists of 20 residues. Germline V gene lookup returns CDR1 MNHEY and CDR2 SMNVEV (reference sequence). This chain's CDR3 is CASSPAKDRGLAYSNQPQHF. Written as DNA, the CDR3 is TGTGCCAGCAGCCCCGCAAAGGACAGGGGGCTAGCTTATAGCAATCAGCCCCAGCATTTT.

The chain combines TRBV9 with TRBJ2-1, with 11 bases matching TRBD2. Germline CDR1 reads SGDLS; CDR2 reads YYNGEE. Trimming removed 3 bases from V and 3 bases from J; junction bases left unmatched: 5. The CDR3 consists of 16 residues. The CDR3 loop is CASSALGLADYNEQFF. CDR3 nucleotides: TGTGCCAGCAGCGCGTTGGGACTAGCGGACTACAATGAGCAGTTCTTC.

The chain joins TRBV10-1 to TRBJ2-5; 9 bases map to TRBD1. The ends lost 7 bases at V and 5 bases at J; junction bases unmatched: 14. This CDR3 spans 16 amino acids. CDR1 is WNHNN, CDR2 SYGVQD, per germline (reference sequence). The CDR3 here is CASIGDRDPLGETQYF. In DNA, the CDR3 is TGCGCCAGCATCGGGGACAGGGATCCCCTAGGGGAGACCCAGTACTTC.

The chain links TRBV10-3 to TRBJ2-7; D perhaps matches TRBD2 (5 bases). The CDR3 loop spans 14 amino acids. Per germline, CDR1 ENHRY and CDR2 SYGVKD. Deletions cut 0 bases from V and 3 bases from J, with 9 bases between. DNA for the CDR3: TGTGCCATCAGTGAGTCGGAACTAGGCTACGAGCAGTACTTC. It yields the protein CAISESELGYEQYF.

J is TRBJ2-7 and V is TRBV6-4, with D unresolved. V lost 6 bases to trimming and J lost 6 bases, with 12 bases between them. The germline CDR1 and CDR2 sequences are MRHNA and SNTAGT. This CDR3 is built from 12 residues. DNA of the CDR3: TGTGCCAGCAGGGGCGTTAACTCCGAGCAGTACTTC. Translated, it gives CASRGVNSEQYF.

The chain uses TRBV19 and TRBJ1-1, with 9 bases matching TRBD1. This CDR3 has 19 amino acids. V was pared by 3 bases and J by 6 bases, with 20 bases of the junction left unmatched. Germline CDR1 LNHDA, CDR2 SQIVND (reference sequence). Here the CDR3 DNA reads TGTGCCAGTAGTATCCGGGACAGGGTTAAGTTTTGGTTTCTGCCTGAAGCTTTCTTT. It translates to CASSIRDRVKFWFLPEAFF.

This CDR3 reads CASSFDRAEQFF. DNA for the CDR3: TGTGCCAGCAGTTTTGACAGGGCTGAGCAGTTCTTC. V usage is TRBV12-3 or TRBV12-4 and J usage is TRBJ2-1, with 7 bases fitting TRBD1. V shed 3 bases and J 9 bases; nucleotides not matched to a gene: 2. CDR3 length equals 12 residues.

The V and J genes are TRBV11-2 and TRBJ1-1, with 7 nucleotides matching TRBD1. CDR3 size: 16 residues. The V and J ends lost 0 bases and 4 bases, in that order; junction bases with no gene match: 8. CDR1 SGHAT and CDR2 FQNNGV come from the germline V gene. The CDR3 region is CASSLEWGTGVTEAFF. For the CDR3, the DNA is TGTGCCAGCAGCTTAGAATGGGGCACAGGGGTCACTGAAGCTTTCTTT.

The rearrangement links TRBV7-9 to TRBJ1-1; TRBD1 agrees at 7 bases. Per the germline V gene, CDR1 is SEHNR and CDR2 is FQNEAQ (reference sequence). CDR3 length equals 13 residues. J lost 6 bases, V lost 2 bases, and 3 bases had no gene match. The CDR3 DNA sequence: TGTGCCAGCAGCTTAACAGGGGTGCCTGAAGCTTTCTTT. Translated: CASSLTGVPEAFF.

The chain joins TRBV7-9 to TRBJ2-7, with D hard to call. V lost 5 bases and J 2 bases, leaving 10 bases between the germline ends. This CDR3 is 13 amino acids long. Germline assignment: CDR1 SEHNR and CDR2 FQNEAQ (reference sequence). CDR3 loop: CASSPNPAYEQYF. The CDR3, as DNA: TGTGCCAGCAGCCCAAACCCAGCCTACGAGCAGTACTTC.

The gene calls are TRBV6-4 and TRBJ1-6; 7 bases match TRBD1. Germline CDR1 reads MRHNA; CDR2 reads SNTAGT. The CDR3 loop spans 13 amino acids. Unmatched junction bases numbered 4, after V lost 5 bases and J lost 9 bases. Here the CDR3 DNA reads TGTGCCAGCAGTCCCCGGACAGGTTCACCCCTCCACTTT. Amino acids: CASSPRTGSPLHF.

This clone was counted between two and nine times. The rearrangement links TRBV28 to TRBJ2-1; maybe TRBD2 (5 bases). The CDR3 extends over 15 amino acids. V lost 4 bases, J lost 6 bases, and 16 bases lay in between. Germline V gene data show CDR1 as MDHEN and CDR2 as SYDVKM. CDR3 coding DNA: TGTGCCAGCAGTTCCGTGGGAGCAGGAGGCAATGAGCAGTTCTTC. Protein: CASSSVGAGGNEQFF.

The chain has TRBV4-1 and TRBJ1-4; TRBD1 aligns across 9 bases. CDR1 MGHRA and CDR2 YSYEKL come from the germline V gene. CDR3 length: 15 amino acids. The trim removed 6 bases at V and 7 bases at J, leaving 9 bases unmatched. The CDR3 spells CASRKTGGWGEKLFF. Here the CDR3 DNA reads TGCGCCAGCAGAAAAACAGGGGGCTGGGGTGAAAAACTGTTTTTT.

J is TRBJ1-1 and V is TRBV18; TRBD1 agrees at 8 bases. V gave up 5 bases and J gave up 3 bases; unmatched junction bases: 11. The CDR3 spans 16 residues. Germline V CDR1 and CDR2: KGHSH, LQKENI. CDR3 DNA sequence: TGTGCCAGCTCATCTCTCCCGCAGGGGGCGGACACTGAAGCTTTCTTT. Amino acid sequence: CASSSLPQGADTEAFF. Based on the CDR3 plus reference TRBV18 and TRBJ1-1, the full variable domain is NAGVMQNPRHLVRRRGQEARLRCSPMKGHSHVYWYRQLPEEGLKFMVYLQKENIIDESGMPKERFSAEFPKEGPSILRIQQVVRGDSAAYFCASSSLPQGADTEAFFGQGTRLTVV.